These T cell receptor beta chains were read from a single sample in a study of post-analysis software for immune sequencing data. Each CDR3 protein is one row after TCRdb ran MiXCR on the PCR reads. In the table there are 430,000 or so distinct CDR3 sequences, more than 30% of which are singletons. The sample comprised blood. Source of these receptors: a girl aged 2-10 years with multiple sclerosis. Both conserved end residues are part of each CDR3. D genes are given only for firm matches. Size is stated for part of the rows, as once, few or many counts, or as a class when the clone is expanded.

d_call j_call clone_size v_call cdr3_aa cdr3_nt
TRBD2 TRBJ2-5 - TRBV10-1 CASSAGLADQEAQYF TGCGCCAGCAGTGCAGGACTAGCGGACCAAGAGGCCCAGTACTTC
- TRBJ2-3 few TRBV6-2/TRBV6-3 CASRTSADTQYF TGTGCCAGCAGAACCAGCGCAGATACGCAGTATTTT
- TRBJ2-7 few TRBV10-3 CAISESGLEQYF TGTGCCATCAGTGAGTCGGGTTTAGAGCAGTACTTC
- TRBJ2-3 - TRBV24-1 CATSDRLGETTDTQYF TGTGCCACCAGTGACCGATTGGGGGAGACCACAGATACGCAGTATTTT
- TRBJ2-5 - TRBV29-1 CSVGRASGETQYF TGCAGCGTTGGGCGAGCGAGTGGGGAGACCCAGTACTTC
TRBD1 TRBJ2-1 - TRBV5-1 CASSLVDRAMSEQFF TGCGCCAGCAGCTTGGTGGACAGGGCCATGAGTGAGCAGTTCTTC
- TRBJ2-7 - TRBV12-3/TRBV12-4 CASSPGYGGTYEQYF TGTGCCAGCAGCCCAGGGTACGGGGGAACCTACGAGCAGTACTTC
TRBD2 TRBJ2-1 once TRBV7-9 CASSSLADPMDEQFF TGTGCCAGCAGCTCTCTAGCGGACCCTATGGATGAGCAGTTCTTC
TRBD1 TRBJ2-3 few TRBV11-1 CASSLAGTGFLDTQYF TGTGCCAGCAGCTTAGCCGGGACAGGGTTCCTAGATACGCAGTATTTT
- TRBJ2-7 - TRBV2 CASSDSRAIDEQYF TGTGCCAGCAGTGACTCTAGGGCCATCGACGAGCAGTACTTC
- TRBJ2-7 - TRBV20-1 CSASPGIHEQYF TGCAGTGCTAGCCCAGGGATCCACGAGCAGTACTTC
- TRBJ2-5 few TRBV4-1 CASSQTGLPRWETQYF TGCGCCAGCAGCCAAACCGGGCTACCTCGCTGGGAGACCCAGTACTTC
- TRBJ1-1 - TRBV20-1 CSASGQTNTEAFF TGCAGTGCTAGTGGGCAGACTAACACTGAAGCTTTCTTT
- TRBJ2-4 few TRBV12-3/TRBV12-4 CASSLAPDIQYF TGTGCCAGCAGTTTAGCACCGGACATTCAGTACTTC
TRBD2 TRBJ2-3 - TRBV28 CASSFWTSGMIKDTQYF TGTGCCAGCAGTTTTTGGACTAGCGGGATGATTAAAGATACGCAGTATTTT
TRBD1 TRBJ1-4 - TRBV6-5 CASSYNRQGYEKLFF TGTGCCAGCAGTTATAATCGACAGGGGTATGAAAAACTGTTTTTT
TRBD1 TRBJ1-2 - TRBV3-1 CASSLTGGRGYTF TGTGCCAGCAGCCTAACAGGGGGCCGTGGCTACACCTTC